This entry concerns a single T cell receptor (beta chain). This clone has more than one count but fewer than ten. Its recognized antigen is unknown. Per-nucleotide qualities are absent, and no much larger clonotype sits a single base away. Enrolling through a virtual design, the prospective study's participants ranged in age from roughly 18 to 100 years and lived across roughly 24 United States geographic areas. In the prospective study, participants were assigned to cohorts based on the clinical history participants reported in a screening survey and a study questionnaire. Each participant in the prospective study had whole blood, serum and a nasopharyngeal or oropharyngeal swab collected by mobile phlebotomists. Prospective study participants could optionally give additional blood draws and questionnaires over an approximately 2-month period. Prospective study blood samples were shipped either frozen or at room temperature before DNA extraction.

These data originate in a study of blood T cell repertoires in COVID-19 (TCRdb year 2020). Background for the entire study: Samples covering the acute and convalescent phases of COVID-19 were provided by collaborators in the United States, Italy and Spain. The prospective study material was composed of cDNA or gDNA derived from T cells, B-cell-depleted T cells, or PBMCs. Subjects who had been exposed to COVID-19, were actively infected with it, or had recovered from it provided the deeply sampled blood TCRbeta repertoires that made up the dataset. The repertoires were released in a freely available public database intended as a resource for research on the immune response to SARS-CoV-2. The samples were drawn from the first 160 participants of the ongoing ImmuneRACE study and from over a thousand subjects provided by 6 global collaborators. Nearly every sample came with metadata listing a de-identified subject ID, COVID-19 status, age in years and sex. Where available, HLA class I and class II types were obtained from metadata supplied by the sample provider rather than from assay-based typing.

V is cut by 5 bases and J by 4 bases, and the space between the germline ends is 24 bases. CDR1 SGHRS and CDR2 YFSETQ are derived from the germline V gene. Including the terminal cysteine and phenylalanine, the CDR3 comprises 17 residues. Only the CDR3 DNA stays, 51 bases, in frame from base 1. TCRbeta CDR3 regions were amplified from genomic DNA by means of the immunoSEQ Assay, a bias-controlled multiplex PCR. Processing in the source paper ran as follows. Within the assay, amplification of reference gene primers was used to estimate how many nucleated cells each sample contained. To quantify the absolute abundance of each unique TCRbeta CDR3 rearrangement, sequence reads were collapsed and filtered. For each sample, productive Simpson clonality was calculated by taking the square root of Simpson's diversity index across productive rearrangements. Held by TCRdb, this immuneACCESS table contains in-frame sequences only and omits some clones. Under half of the omission traces to an unresolved V gene where checked; the cause of the rest is unknown. V and J calls and clone size are copied from that table; D and trimming were computed from the DNA. The sample profile shows about 220,000 clones; 86% of them were found once. The ten largest make up under 4% of the sample.

Broad study findings and their caveats: Clinical and demographic metadata were provided uncurated, with the amount varying by source and participant.

Sequenced: PBMCs or T cells enriched from blood (not recorded which). This TCR was sampled from a woman aged 40 to 50 with acute COVID-19. The sequence joins TRBV5-1 to TRBJ1-1, with TRBD1 as a weak D call on 5 bases. In nucleotide form, the sequence is TGCGCCAGCAGATCTAGGGGTTCAGAATCGAAGGGCACTGAAGCTTTCTTT. It translates as CASRSRGSESKGTEAFF.